The T cell receptor (beta chain) described here comes from a study of shared clonotypes between healthy human individuals. Points on this clone: The same CDR3 is also encoded by other DNA sequences in this sample.

The authors loaded roughly 180 ng DNA, 27,000 or so T cell genomes, into sorted-subset replicate PCRs. Produced via immunoSEQ multiplex PCR; TCRdb's table is partial and in-frame only. The sample shows 900,000 to 1,200,000 clones, approximately 80% of them seen only once. The V gene lost 3 bases and the J gene lost 2 bases, with 11 bases spanning the gap. The CDR3 contains 15 residues. The germline V gene has CDR1 MNHNS and CDR2 SASEGT. This TCR came from a man aged 18-30 years in good health. Some clones in this sample may be carry-over from other donors' samples. The rearrangement links TRBV6-1 to TRBJ1-5; D unclear. Sequencing was performed on memory CD4+ T cells from PBMCs. Sample subset: CD45RA-negative fraction. CDR3 in DNA: TGTGCCAGCAGTGAGGTCGGGTGGGGCAATCAGCCCCAGCATTTT. It yields the protein CASSEVGWGNQPQHF.